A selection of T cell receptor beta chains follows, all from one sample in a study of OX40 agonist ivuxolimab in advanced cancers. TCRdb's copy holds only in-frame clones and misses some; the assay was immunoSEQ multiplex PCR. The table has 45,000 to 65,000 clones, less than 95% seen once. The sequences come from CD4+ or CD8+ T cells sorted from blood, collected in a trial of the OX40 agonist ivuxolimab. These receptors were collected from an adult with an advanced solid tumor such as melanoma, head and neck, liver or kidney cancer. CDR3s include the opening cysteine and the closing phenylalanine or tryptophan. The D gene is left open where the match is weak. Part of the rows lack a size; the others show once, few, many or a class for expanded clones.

cdr3_aa: CSVRATGWTEAFF
cdr3_nt: TGCAGCGTTCGGGCGACAGGTTGGACTGAAGCTTTCTTT
d_call: .
j_call: TRBJ1-1
clone_size: few
v_call: TRBV29-1
cdr3_length: 13

cdr3_aa: CASSYLQGVGQPQHF
cdr3_nt: TGTGCCAGCAGCTACTTACAGGGGGTGGGTCAGCCCCAGCATTTT
d_call: TRBD1
j_call: TRBJ1-5
clone_size: once
v_call: TRBV28
cdr3_length: 15

cdr3_aa: CASSIGGGTEAFF
cdr3_nt: TGTGCCAGCAGCATCGGGGGAGGCACTGAAGCTTTCTTT
d_call: .
j_call: TRBJ1-1
clone_size: .
v_call: TRBV9
cdr3_length: 13

cdr3_aa: CASSFQGVLNEQFF
cdr3_nt: TGTGCCAGCAGCTTCCAGGGGGTGCTCAATGAGCAGTTCTTC
d_call: TRBD1
j_call: TRBJ2-1
clone_size: few
v_call: TRBV5-5
cdr3_length: 14

cdr3_aa: CASSFQGADYGYTF
cdr3_nt: TGTGCCAGCAGTTTCCAGGGGGCGGACTATGGCTACACCTTC
d_call: TRBD1
j_call: TRBJ1-2
clone_size: .
v_call: TRBV28
cdr3_length: 14

cdr3_aa: CASSQDRTSGLYEQYF
cdr3_nt: TGCGCCAGCAGCCAAGATCGAACTAGCGGCTTATACGAGCAGTACTTC
d_call: TRBD2
j_call: TRBJ2-7
clone_size: .
v_call: TRBV4-3
cdr3_length: 16

cdr3_aa: CASRTGSSYNEQFF
cdr3_nt: TGTGCCAGCAGAACAGGGAGCTCCTACAATGAGCAGTTCTTC
d_call: .
j_call: TRBJ2-1
clone_size: .
v_call: TRBV27
cdr3_length: 14

cdr3_aa: CASSPILGGARAEAFF
cdr3_nt: TGCGCCAGCAGCCCTATCTTGGGGGGGGCCAGGGCTGAAGCTTTCTTT
d_call: .
j_call: TRBJ1-1
clone_size: .
v_call: TRBV4-1
cdr3_length: 16

cdr3_aa: CASSPRHGQAEAFF
cdr3_nt: TGTGCCAGCAGCCCGAGACACGGCCAGGCTGAAGCTTTCTTT
d_call: .
j_call: TRBJ1-1
clone_size: .
v_call: TRBV7-9
cdr3_length: 14

cdr3_aa: CASSSRGPQHF
cdr3_nt: TGTGCCAGCAGCTCGAGAGGGCCCCAGCATTTT
d_call: .
j_call: TRBJ1-5
clone_size: .
v_call: TRBV7-8
cdr3_length: 11

cdr3_aa: CASSAPVQGLHEQYF
cdr3_nt: TGTGCCAGCAGTGCCCCCGTACAGGGGTTGCACGAGCAGTACTTC
d_call: TRBD1
j_call: TRBJ2-7
clone_size: .
v_call: TRBV2
cdr3_length: 15

cdr3_aa: CASSIGTAGTDTQYF
cdr3_nt: TGTGCCAGTAGTATAGGGACTGCGGGGACAGATACGCAGTATTTT
d_call: .
j_call: TRBJ2-3
clone_size: .
v_call: TRBV19
cdr3_length: 15

cdr3_aa: CASSPGRSSYEQYF
cdr3_nt: TGCGCCAGCAGTCCGGGCAGAAGCTCCTACGAGCAGTACTTC
d_call: .
j_call: TRBJ2-7
clone_size: .
v_call: TRBV4-3
cdr3_length: 14

cdr3_aa: CASSFDRGVNPGELFF
cdr3_nt: TGTGCCAGCAGCTTTGATCGCGGGGTGAATCCCGGGGAGCTGTTTTTT
d_call: .
j_call: TRBJ2-2
clone_size: .
v_call: TRBV5-8
cdr3_length: 16

cdr3_aa: CASSLGVGAVYGYTF
cdr3_nt: TGTGCCAGCAGCTTAGGAGTAGGGGCCGTCTATGGCTACACCTTC
d_call: .
j_call: TRBJ1-2
clone_size: .
v_call: TRBV7-9
cdr3_length: 15

cdr3_aa: CASSYYRGDNEQFF
cdr3_nt: TGTGCCAGCAGTTACTACAGGGGAGACAATGAGCAGTTCTTC
d_call: TRBD1
j_call: TRBJ2-1
clone_size: few
v_call: TRBV6-6
cdr3_length: 14

cdr3_aa: CASSLVFGGDTAEAFF
cdr3_nt: TGTGCCAGCAGCTTAGTTTTTGGGGGGGATACCGCTGAAGCTTTCTTT
d_call: .
j_call: TRBJ1-1
clone_size: .
v_call: TRBV7-2
cdr3_length: 16

cdr3_aa: CASSKLRRGQETQYF
cdr3_nt: TGTGCCAGCAGCAAACTACGCAGGGGGCAAGAGACCCAGTACTTC
d_call: .
j_call: TRBJ2-5
clone_size: .
v_call: TRBV21-1
cdr3_length: 15

cdr3_aa: CASRDRGTFGEQYF
cdr3_nt: TGTGCCAGCAGGGACAGGGGTACCTTTGGAGAGCAGTACTTC
d_call: TRBD1
j_call: TRBJ2-7
clone_size: .
v_call: TRBV6-5
cdr3_length: 14

cdr3_aa: CASSRGYNQPQHF
cdr3_nt: TGTGCCAGCAGTCGGGGGTACAATCAGCCCCAGCATTTT
d_call: .
j_call: TRBJ1-5
clone_size: .
v_call: TRBV27
cdr3_length: 13

cdr3_aa: CASSIVTEPNQPQHF
cdr3_nt: TGTGCCAGTAGTATCGTTACAGAGCCGAATCAGCCCCAGCATTTT
d_call: .
j_call: TRBJ1-5
clone_size: .
v_call: TRBV19
cdr3_length: 15

cdr3_aa: CASSPQSGSYEQYF
cdr3_nt: TGTGCCAGTAGCCCCCAGTCGGGCTCCTACGAGCAGTACTTC
d_call: .
j_call: TRBJ2-7
clone_size: .
v_call: TRBV19
cdr3_length: 14

cdr3_aa: CASSLEGGLNTEAFF
cdr3_nt: TGTGCCAGCAGCTTGGAAGGGGGGCTGAACACTGAAGCTTTCTTT
d_call: .
j_call: TRBJ1-1
clone_size: .
v_call: TRBV5-6
cdr3_length: 15

cdr3_aa: CASSSEVLGEGAKNIQYF
cdr3_nt: TGTGCCAGCAGCTCAGAGGTATTGGGGGAAGGAGCCAAAAACATTCAGTACTTC
d_call: .
j_call: TRBJ2-4
clone_size: .
v_call: TRBV7-6
cdr3_length: 18

cdr3_aa: CASSQQESGTEAFF
cdr3_nt: TGCGCCAGCAGTCAACAGGAAAGTGGCACTGAAGCTTTCTTT
d_call: .
j_call: TRBJ1-1
clone_size: .
v_call: TRBV23-1
cdr3_length: 14

cdr3_aa: CASSLSVYQSSYNEQFF
cdr3_nt: TGTGCCAGCAGCTTGAGTGTATACCAGAGCTCCTACAATGAGCAGTTCTTC
d_call: .
j_call: TRBJ2-1
clone_size: .
v_call: TRBV11-3
cdr3_length: 17

cdr3_aa: CASSQEAGGVSTDTQYF
cdr3_nt: TGTGCCAGCAGCCAAGAAGCGGGAGGAGTCAGTACAGATACGCAGTATTTT
d_call: TRBD2
j_call: TRBJ2-3
clone_size: .
v_call: TRBV4-2
cdr3_length: 17

cdr3_aa: CASSPPTGLAFF
cdr3_nt: TGTGCCAGCAGTCCCCCGACAGGGTTAGCTTTCTTT
d_call: TRBD1
j_call: TRBJ1-1
clone_size: .
v_call: TRBV6-5
cdr3_length: 12

cdr3_aa: CASPKLGSNTEAFF
cdr3_nt: TGTGCCAGCCCAAAACTAGGGTCGAACACTGAAGCTTTCTTT
d_call: .
j_call: TRBJ1-1
clone_size: .
v_call: TRBV7-9
cdr3_length: 14

cdr3_aa: CASSLGPGTEAFF
cdr3_nt: TGTGCCAGCAGCTTAGGCCCGGGGACTGAAGCTTTCTTT
d_call: .
j_call: TRBJ1-1
clone_size: .
v_call: TRBV13
cdr3_length: 13

cdr3_aa: CASSQVPDGRPGYTF
cdr3_nt: TGCGCCAGCAGCCAAGTACCGGACGGGAGGCCTGGCTACACCTTC
d_call: .
j_call: TRBJ1-2
clone_size: few
v_call: TRBV4-1
cdr3_length: 15

cdr3_aa: CASSRTVRSNQPQHF
cdr3_nt: TGTGCCAGCAGTCGGACAGTTAGAAGCAATCAGCCCCAGCATTTT
d_call: .
j_call: TRBJ1-5
clone_size: .
v_call: TRBV2
cdr3_length: 15

cdr3_aa: CASSTQSGTPFDQETQYF
cdr3_nt: TGTGCCAGCAGCACCCAATCCGGGACACCATTCGACCAAGAGACCCAGTACTTC
d_call: .
j_call: TRBJ2-5
clone_size: .
v_call: TRBV9
cdr3_length: 18

cdr3_aa: CATRAGGGYNEQFF
cdr3_nt: TGTGCCACGCGAGCGGGAGGAGGCTACAATGAGCAGTTCTTC
d_call: TRBD2
j_call: TRBJ2-1
clone_size: .
v_call: TRBV19
cdr3_length: 14

cdr3_aa: CASSQGRSLGTNEKLFF
cdr3_nt: TGCGCCAGCAGCCAAGGGCGAAGCCTGGGGACTAATGAAAAACTGTTTTTT
d_call: .
j_call: TRBJ1-4
clone_size: .
v_call: TRBV4-3
cdr3_length: 17

cdr3_aa: CASSIWGLDGYTF
cdr3_nt: TGTGCCAGTAGTATCTGGGGGCTCGACGGCTACACCTTC
d_call: .
j_call: TRBJ1-2
clone_size: .
v_call: TRBV19
cdr3_length: 13

cdr3_aa: CASSSGQGTDTQYF
cdr3_nt: TGCGCCAGCAGCTCAGGACAGGGGACAGATACGCAGTATTTT
d_call: TRBD1
j_call: TRBJ2-3
clone_size: .
v_call: TRBV5-1
cdr3_length: 14

cdr3_aa: CASSLYPPDINSEAFF
cdr3_nt: TGTGCCAGCAGCCTCTATCCCCCGGACATAAACAGTGAAGCTTTCTTT
d_call: .
j_call: TRBJ1-1
clone_size: .
v_call: TRBV7-3
cdr3_length: 16

cdr3_aa: CASSISGRDGYTF
cdr3_nt: TGTGCCAGTAGTATATCGGGCAGGGATGGCTACACCTTC
d_call: .
j_call: TRBJ1-2
clone_size: .
v_call: TRBV19
cdr3_length: 13

cdr3_aa: CASSSGQGQETQYF
cdr3_nt: TGCGCCAGCAGCTCCGGACAGGGGCAAGAGACCCAGTACTTC
d_call: TRBD1
j_call: TRBJ2-5
clone_size: .
v_call: TRBV5-1
cdr3_length: 14

cdr3_aa: CASSHPPTGNTEAFF
cdr3_nt: TGTGCCAGCAGCCATCCCCCTACAGGGAACACTGAAGCTTTCTTT
d_call: .
j_call: TRBJ1-1
clone_size: .
v_call: TRBV7-9
cdr3_length: 15

cdr3_aa: CASSLSGGILEAFF
cdr3_nt: TGTGCCAGCAGTTTATCAGGGGGAATTTTAGAAGCTTTCTTT
d_call: .
j_call: TRBJ1-1
clone_size: .
v_call: TRBV27
cdr3_length: 14

cdr3_aa: CASSKELETVGAFF
cdr3_nt: TGTGCCAGCAGCAAAGAATTAGAAACCGTTGGGGCTTTCTTT
d_call: .
j_call: TRBJ1-1
clone_size: .
v_call: TRBV21-1
cdr3_length: 14

cdr3_aa: CASSLVNRGTNYGYTF
cdr3_nt: TGTGCCAGCAGCTTAGTAAACAGGGGAACTAACTATGGCTACACCTTC
d_call: TRBD1
j_call: TRBJ1-2
clone_size: .
v_call: TRBV7-9
cdr3_length: 16

cdr3_aa: CASSVAGVTTDTQYF
cdr3_nt: TGTGCCAGCAGCGTCGCGGGAGTAACAACAGATACGCAGTATTTT
d_call: TRBD2
j_call: TRBJ2-3
clone_size: .
v_call: TRBV9
cdr3_length: 15

cdr3_aa: CARSASGGRAFF
cdr3_nt: TGTGCCAGAAGCGCCTCTGGGGGTAGAGCTTTCTTT
d_call: .
j_call: TRBJ1-1
clone_size: few
v_call: TRBV7-5
cdr3_length: 12